The source of this TCR beta chain is a study of blood T cells in healthy people across ages. General observations from the study: Per million T cells, the diversity of TCR beta decreased roughly linearly as age advanced. Relative to aged donors, long-lived donors carried more naive CD4+ cells and displayed higher diversity. Unknown donor CMV status possibly confounded expanded clonotype changes. Estimated diversity, derived from one million T cells, was regarded as an underestimate.

Regarding this clonotype: Its target is unknown.

Germline CDR1 and CDR2: LNHNV and YYDKDF (reference sequence). V was cut by 1 base and J by 1 base, with 3 bases left in between. There are 13 residues in the CDR3. Primers used in a second PCR of roughly 7 to 12 cycles were a sample-barcoded 5' primer and a J-beta primer mix. TCRdb re-called the 5' RACE reads with MiXCR, one entry per CDR3 protein. This table has about 1.1 million distinct CDR3 sequences, around two fifths appearing once. The TCR sequence derives from a man aged 18 to 29 in good health. The sequenced sample consisted of blood. V is TRBV15 and J is TRBJ2-3; D gene uncertain. CDR3 nucleotides: TGTGCCACCAGCAGAGCGGGCACAGATACGCAGTATTTT. Translating gives CATSRAGTDTQYF.